A selection of T cell receptor beta chains follows, all from one sample in a study of cytomegalovirus exposure and HLA in healthy donors. Sequencing used immunoSEQ multiplex PCR; TCRdb keeps in-frame clones, though not all of them. This sample has approximately 120,000 clones; more than 65% occur once, and the top ten carry 3.5% to 4.5%. The material sequenced was PBMCs. These receptors all come from a man younger than 35 in good health and CMV-seropositive. The CDR3 runs from the conserved cysteine through the conserved F or W. The order of the fields is D gene, V gene, J gene, clone size, CDR3 protein, CDR3 DNA. D genes are given only for firm matches. Where a row states a size, it is once, few, many or the class of an expanded clone; other rows omit it.

D: .; V: TRBV18; J: TRBJ2-5; size: .; CDR3: CASSPRGAETQYF; DNA: TGTGCCAGCTCACCCCGGGGGGCAGAGACCCAGTACTTC
D: TRBD2; V: TRBV9; J: TRBJ2-1; size: .; CDR3: CASSGLAGAGNEQFF; DNA: TGTGCCAGCAGCGGACTAGCGGGGGCTGGAAATGAGCAGTTCTTC
D: TRBD2; V: TRBV2; J: TRBJ2-2; size: .; CDR3: CASVTSGNAGELFF; DNA: TGTGCCAGCGTGACTAGCGGGAATGCCGGGGAGCTGTTTTTT
D: TRBD1; V: TRBV7-9; J: TRBJ2-3; size: .; CDR3: CASSTGQIGADTQYF; DNA: TGTGCCAGCAGCACGGGACAGATTGGCGCAGATACGCAGTATTTT
D: TRBD2; V: TRBV7-9; J: TRBJ2-1; size: .; CDR3: CASSLARLAGGSNEQFF; DNA: TGTGCCAGCAGCTTAGCCCGACTAGCGGGAGGTAGCAATGAGCAGTTCTTC
D: .; V: TRBV7-2; J: TRBJ2-3; size: .; CDR3: CASSFSRAPTDTQYF; DNA: TGTGCCAGCAGCTTTTCGCGGGCACCTACAGATACGCAGTATTTT
D: .; V: TRBV6-6; J: TRBJ1-1; size: few; CDR3: CASSYSRGNTEAFF; DNA: TGTGCCAGCAGTTACTCCCGAGGGAACACTGAAGCTTTCTTT
D: .; V: TRBV29-1; J: TRBJ1-2; size: .; CDR3: CSVERRDGYTF; DNA: TGCAGCGTTGAACGTCGGGATGGCTACACCTTC
D: TRBD2; V: TRBV5-4; J: TRBJ2-1; size: .; CDR3: CASSLGRGNSEQFF; DNA: TGTGCCAGCAGCCTGGGGCGGGGGAATAGTGAGCAGTTCTTC
D: .; V: TRBV7-9; J: TRBJ2-2; size: .; CDR3: CASSLNTGELFF; DNA: TGTGCCAGCAGCCTTAACACCGGGGAGCTGTTTTTT
D: .; V: TRBV4-3; J: TRBJ2-5; size: .; CDR3: CASSQDLVPGETQYF; DNA: TGCGCCAGCAGCCAAGATCTAGTCCCGGGAGAGACCCAGTACTTC
D: TRBD1; V: TRBV30; J: TRBJ1-5; size: .; CDR3: CAVGTDLNQPQHF; DNA: TGTGCTGTCGGGACAGACCTTAATCAGCCCCAGCATTTT
D: .; V: TRBV6-1; J: TRBJ1-5; size: .; CDR3: CASSEGGHYNQPQHF; DNA: TGTGCCAGCAGTGAAGGCGGCCACTACAATCAGCCCCAGCATTTT
D: .; V: TRBV19; J: TRBJ2-7; size: .; CDR3: CASSMGKSSYEQYF; DNA: TGTGCCAGTAGTATGGGCAAGAGCTCCTACGAGCAGTACTTC
D: .; V: TRBV5-4; J: TRBJ2-5; size: .; CDR3: CASSLRGTWETQYF; DNA: TGTGCCAGCAGCCTACGGGGTACGTGGGAGACCCAGTACTTC
D: .; V: TRBV9; J: TRBJ1-2; size: .; CDR3: CASSVDGSGYTF; DNA: TGTGCCAGCAGCGTAGACGGGAGTGGCTACACCTTC
D: TRBD1; V: TRBV30; J: TRBJ1-2; size: .; CDR3: CAWTTEDRGGYTF; DNA: TGTGCCTGGACCACCGAGGACAGGGGGGGCTACACCTTC
D: TRBD1; V: TRBV7-9; J: TRBJ1-2; size: few; CDR3: CASSLESLRDRAFYGYTF; DNA: TGTGCCAGCAGCTTAGAAAGTCTTCGGGACAGGGCATTCTATGGCTACACCTTC
D: .; V: TRBV11-2; J: TRBJ1-1; size: .; CDR3: CASSLPWGPNTEAFF; DNA: TGTGCCAGCAGCTTACCCTGGGGGCCGAACACTGAAGCTTTCTTT
D: TRBD2; V: TRBV7-2; J: TRBJ2-1; size: .; CDR3: CASSLALLSASGRKHEQFF; DNA: TGTGCCAGCAGCTTAGCGCTTCTTTCGGCTAGCGGGAGAAAGCATGAGCAGTTCTTC
D: .; V: TRBV19; J: TRBJ1-3; size: .; CDR3: CASSIDSSGNTIYF; DNA: TGTGCCAGTAGTATAGACAGCTCTGGAAACACCATATATTTT
D: TRBD2; V: TRBV19; J: TRBJ2-5; size: .; CDR3: CASSIAGGGETQYF; DNA: TGTGCCAGTAGTATAGCGGGAGGGGGGGAGACCCAGTACTTC
D: TRBD2; V: TRBV7-2; J: TRBJ2-3; size: .; CDR3: CASSHNSGGDGYTQYF; DNA: TGTGCCAGCAGCCATAACAGCGGGGGGGACGGTTATACGCAGTATTTT
D: .; V: TRBV6-4; J: TRBJ2-2; size: .; CDR3: CASSDRLTGDTGELFF; DNA: TGTGCCAGCAGTGATCGATTAACCGGGGACACCGGGGAGCTGTTTTTT
D: .; V: TRBV6-5; J: TRBJ1-6; size: .; CDR3: CASSSSQGLNSPLHF; DNA: TGTGCCAGCAGTTCCTCACAGGGTTTAAATTCACCCCTCCACTTT
D: .; V: TRBV25-1; J: TRBJ1-2; size: .; CDR3: CASGDTAYGYTF; DNA: TGTGCCAGCGGGGACACAGCCTATGGCTACACCTTC
D: .; V: TRBV11-2; J: TRBJ1-2; size: .; CDR3: CASSLNRNFDYGYTF; DNA: TGTGCCAGCAGCTTAAACAGGAACTTCGACTATGGCTACACCTTC
D: .; V: TRBV11-2; J: TRBJ2-7; size: .; CDR3: CASSLGTLYEQYF; DNA: TGTGCCAGCAGCTTAGGGACTTTGTACGAGCAGTACTTC
D: TRBD1; V: TRBV7-2; J: TRBJ1-2; size: .; CDR3: CASSGDRGFDGYTF; DNA: TGTGCCAGCAGCGGCGACAGGGGGTTTGATGGCTACACCTTC
D: TRBD1; V: TRBV7-9; J: TRBJ1-4; size: .; CDR3: CASSPAGGTPDEKLFF; DNA: TGTGCCAGCAGCCCCGCAGGGGGGACCCCGGATGAAAAACTGTTTTTT
D: .; V: TRBV6-1; J: TRBJ2-1; size: .; CDR3: CASSGGFGISLNNEQFF; DNA: TGTGCCAGCAGTGGAGGGTTCGGGATCTCCCTAAACAATGAGCAGTTCTTC
D: TRBD2; V: TRBV7-9; J: TRBJ2-2; size: .; CDR3: CASSFPSGTNTGELFF; DNA: TGTGCCAGCAGCTTTCCTAGCGGGACGAACACCGGGGAGCTGTTTTTT
D: TRBD1; V: TRBV7-9; J: TRBJ1-2; size: .; CDR3: CSSSLGQTDRDYHGYTF; DNA: TGTTCCAGCAGCTTGGGCCAAACCGACAGGGATTATCATGGCTACACCTTC
D: TRBD1; V: TRBV4-1; J: TRBJ2-3; size: once; CDR3: CASSQGDRDEDTQYF; DNA: TGCGCCAGCAGCCAAGGAGACAGGGACGAAGATACGCAGTATTTT
D: .; V: TRBV14; J: TRBJ1-1; size: .; CDR3: CASSRALLRGRDTEAFF; DNA: TGTGCCAGCAGCCGGGCCTTGTTGCGGGGCCGGGACACTGAAGCTTTCTTT
D: .; V: TRBV5-1; J: TRBJ2-7; size: .; CDR3: CASSLWRQSNYEQYF; DNA: TGCGCCAGCAGCTTGTGGAGACAGTCCAACTACGAGCAGTACTTC
D: TRBD1; V: TRBV5-1; J: TRBJ2-7; size: .; CDR3: CASSPDPGQLYEQYF; DNA: TGCGCCAGCAGCCCGGACCCGGGACAGCTCTACGAGCAGTACTTC
D: TRBD1; V: TRBV28; J: TRBJ1-5; size: .; CDR3: CASSFRGQGLGNQPQHF; DNA: TGTGCCAGCAGTTTTAGGGGGCAGGGGTTAGGGAATCAGCCCCAGCATTTT
D: .; V: TRBV6-5; J: TRBJ2-7; size: .; CDR3: CASSYLGGEQYF; DNA: TGTGCCAGCAGTTACTTGGGCGGGGAGCAGTACTTC
D: TRBD1; V: TRBV4-3; J: TRBJ2-1; size: .; CDR3: CASSQTPGQGFDEQFF; DNA: TGCGCCAGCAGCCAGACACCGGGACAGGGGTTCGATGAGCAGTTCTTC
D: .; V: TRBV19; J: TRBJ2-1; size: .; CDR3: CASSINNEQFF; DNA: TGTGCCAGTAGTATTAACAATGAGCAGTTCTTC
D: TRBD1; V: TRBV19; J: TRBJ1-5; size: .; CDR3: CASTPDRGGYQPQHF; DNA: TGTGCCAGTACCCCGGACAGGGGGGGGTATCAGCCCCAGCATTTT
D: TRBD1; V: TRBV19; J: TRBJ2-7; size: few; CDR3: CASKLGQGAYEQYF; DNA: TGTGCCAGTAAACTAGGACAGGGCGCCTACGAGCAGTACTTC
D: .; V: TRBV6-6; J: TRBJ1-5; size: .; CDR3: CASSYSQGRGQPQHF; DNA: TGTGCCAGCAGTTATTCACAGGGCAGGGGACAGCCCCAGCATTTT
D: .; V: TRBV7-7; J: TRBJ2-5; size: .; CDR3: CASSLITGSETQYF; DNA: TGTGCTAGCAGCTTAATAACAGGGTCGGAGACCCAGTACTTC
D: TRBD1; V: TRBV25-1; J: TRBJ2-7; size: .; CDR3: CASSEGTDYEQYF; DNA: TGTGCCAGCAGTGAGGGGACAGACTACGAGCAGTACTTC
D: TRBD2; V: TRBV30; J: TRBJ2-7; size: .; CDR3: CAWSVRGDYLYEQYF; DNA: TGTGCCTGGAGTGTACGGGGGGACTACCTCTACGAGCAGTACTTC
D: .; V: TRBV29-1; J: TRBJ1-4; size: few; CDR3: CSAIVGGYSNEKLFF; DNA: TGCAGCGCCATCGTGGGCGGGTATAGTAATGAAAAACTGTTTTTT
D: .; V: TRBV19; J: TRBJ1-4; size: .; CDR3: CASSTGQISLGEKLFF; DNA: TGTGCCAGTAGTACTGGACAGATTTCCCTTGGTGAAAAACTGTTTTTT
D: .; V: TRBV10-1; J: TRBJ2-3; size: .; CDR3: CASSESTTARTDTQYF; DNA: TGCGCCAGCAGTGAGTCGACGACAGCCCGCACAGATACGCAGTATTTT
D: .; V: TRBV7-8; J: TRBJ1-1; size: once; CDR3: CASSFGLGTEAFF; DNA: TGTGCCAGCAGCTTCGGACTAGGGACTGAAGCTTTCTTT